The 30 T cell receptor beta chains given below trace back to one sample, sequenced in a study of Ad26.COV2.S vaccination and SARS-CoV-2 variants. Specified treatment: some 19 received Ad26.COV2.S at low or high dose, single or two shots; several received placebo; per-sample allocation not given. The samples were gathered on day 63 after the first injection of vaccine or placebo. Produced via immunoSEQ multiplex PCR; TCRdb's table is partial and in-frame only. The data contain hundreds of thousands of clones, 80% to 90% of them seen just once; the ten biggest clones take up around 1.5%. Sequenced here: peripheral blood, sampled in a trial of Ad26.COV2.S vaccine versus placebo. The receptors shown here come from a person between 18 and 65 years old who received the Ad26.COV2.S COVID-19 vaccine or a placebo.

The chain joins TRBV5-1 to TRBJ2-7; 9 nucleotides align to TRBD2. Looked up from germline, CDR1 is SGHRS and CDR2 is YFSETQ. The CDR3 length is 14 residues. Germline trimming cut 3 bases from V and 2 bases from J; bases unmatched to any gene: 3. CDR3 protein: CASSWVAGAYEQYF. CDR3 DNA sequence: TGCGCCAGCAGCTGGGTAGCGGGAGCCTACGAGCAGTACTTC.

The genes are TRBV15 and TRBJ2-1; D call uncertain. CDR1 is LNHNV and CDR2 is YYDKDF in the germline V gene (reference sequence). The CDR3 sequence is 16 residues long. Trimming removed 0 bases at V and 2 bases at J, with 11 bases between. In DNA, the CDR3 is TGTGCCACCAGCAGAGATCGCGCGGTTACCTACAATGAGCAGTTCTTC. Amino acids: CATSRDRAVTYNEQFF.

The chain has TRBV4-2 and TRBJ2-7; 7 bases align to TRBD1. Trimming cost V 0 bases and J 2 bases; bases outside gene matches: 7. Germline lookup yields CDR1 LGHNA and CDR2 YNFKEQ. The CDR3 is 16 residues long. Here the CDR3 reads CASSQDLRQGAYEQYF. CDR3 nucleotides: TGTGCCAGCAGCCAAGATCTGCGGCAGGGGGCCTACGAGCAGTACTTC.

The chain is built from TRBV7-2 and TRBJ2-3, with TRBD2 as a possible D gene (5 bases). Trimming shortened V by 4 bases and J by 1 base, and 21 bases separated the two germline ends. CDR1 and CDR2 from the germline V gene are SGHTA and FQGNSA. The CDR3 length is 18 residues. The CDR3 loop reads CASSSLYLVGVGTDTQYF. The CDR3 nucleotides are TGTGCCAGCAGCTCTCTCTACCTAGTGGGAGTGGGCACAGATACGCAGTATTTT.

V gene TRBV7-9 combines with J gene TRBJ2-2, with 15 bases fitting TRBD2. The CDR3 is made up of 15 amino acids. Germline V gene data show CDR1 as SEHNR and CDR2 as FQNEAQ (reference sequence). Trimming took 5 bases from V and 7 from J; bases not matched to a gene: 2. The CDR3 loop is CASSAGLAGGGELFF. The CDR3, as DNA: TGTGCCAGCAGCGCGGGACTAGCGGGAGGCGGGGAGCTGTTTTTT. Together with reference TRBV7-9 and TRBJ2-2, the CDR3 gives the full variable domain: DTGVSQNPRHKITKRGQNVTFRCDPISEHNRLYWYRQTLGQGPEFLTYFQNEAQLEKSRLLSDRFSAERPKGSFSTLEIQRTEQGDSAMYLCASSAGLAGGGELFFGEGSRLTVL.

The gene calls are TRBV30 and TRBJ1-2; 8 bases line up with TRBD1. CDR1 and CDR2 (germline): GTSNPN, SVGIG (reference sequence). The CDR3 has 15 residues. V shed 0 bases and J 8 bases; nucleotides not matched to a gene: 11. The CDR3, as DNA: TGTGCCTGGAGTGTCCGAGGGACAGGTGGAGAGGGCTACACCTTC. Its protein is CAWSVRGTGGEGYTF.

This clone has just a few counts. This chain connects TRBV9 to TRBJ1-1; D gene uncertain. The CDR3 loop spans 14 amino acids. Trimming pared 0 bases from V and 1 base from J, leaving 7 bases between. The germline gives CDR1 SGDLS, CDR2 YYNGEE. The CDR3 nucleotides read TGTGCCAGCAGCGTAGTGGGTCAGAACACTGAAGCTTTCTTT. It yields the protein CASSVVGQNTEAFF.

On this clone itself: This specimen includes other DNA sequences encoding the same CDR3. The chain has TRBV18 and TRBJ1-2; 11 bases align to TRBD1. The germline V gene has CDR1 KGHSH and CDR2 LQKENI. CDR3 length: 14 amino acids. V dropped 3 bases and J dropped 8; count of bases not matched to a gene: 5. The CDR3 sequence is CASSPGQGAVGYTF. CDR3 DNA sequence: TGTGCCAGCTCACCCGGACAGGGGGCGGTAGGCTACACCTTC. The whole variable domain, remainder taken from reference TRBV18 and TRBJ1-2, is NAGVMQNPRHLVRRRGQEARLRCSPMKGHSHVYWYRQLPEEGLKFMVYLQKENIIDESGMPKERFSAEFPKEGPSILRIQQVVRGDSAAYFCASSPGQGAVGYTFGSGTRLTVV.

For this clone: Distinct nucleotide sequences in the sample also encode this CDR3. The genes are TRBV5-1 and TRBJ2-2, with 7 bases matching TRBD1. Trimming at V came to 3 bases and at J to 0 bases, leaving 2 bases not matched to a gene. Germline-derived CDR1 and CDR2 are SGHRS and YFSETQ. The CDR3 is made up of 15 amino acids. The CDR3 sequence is CASSSDRSNTGELFF. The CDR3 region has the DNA TGCGCCAGCAGCTCGGACAGGTCGAACACCGGGGAGCTGTTTTTT.

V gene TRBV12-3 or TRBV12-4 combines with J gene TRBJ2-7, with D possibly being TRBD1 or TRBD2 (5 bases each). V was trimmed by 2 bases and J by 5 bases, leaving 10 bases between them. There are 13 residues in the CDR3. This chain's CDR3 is CASSLWGIHEQYF. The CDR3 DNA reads TGTGCCAGCAGTTTATGGGGGATCCACGAGCAGTACTTC.

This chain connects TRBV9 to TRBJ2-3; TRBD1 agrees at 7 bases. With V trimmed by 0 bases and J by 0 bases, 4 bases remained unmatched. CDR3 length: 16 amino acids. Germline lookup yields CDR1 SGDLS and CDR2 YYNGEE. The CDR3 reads CASSVGDRTSTDTQYF. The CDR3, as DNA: TGTGCCAGCAGCGTAGGGGACAGAACTAGCACAGATACGCAGTATTTT.

The CDR3, as DNA: TGTGCCAGCAGCTTACGGAGCCTCGGAGAGACCCAGTACTTC. This codes for CASSLRSLGETQYF. The rearrangement uses TRBV7-8 and TRBJ2-5; D unresolved. Germline-derived CDR1 and CDR2 are SGHVS and FQNEAQ. CDR3 size: 14 residues. The V end was cut by 2 bases, the J end by 4 bases, with 11 bases between.

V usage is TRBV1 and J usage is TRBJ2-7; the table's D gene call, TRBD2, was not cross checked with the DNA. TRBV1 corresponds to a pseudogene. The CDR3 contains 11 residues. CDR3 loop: CTRTSGYEQYF. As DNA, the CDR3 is TGCACCAGGACTAGCGGGTACGAGCAGTACTTC.

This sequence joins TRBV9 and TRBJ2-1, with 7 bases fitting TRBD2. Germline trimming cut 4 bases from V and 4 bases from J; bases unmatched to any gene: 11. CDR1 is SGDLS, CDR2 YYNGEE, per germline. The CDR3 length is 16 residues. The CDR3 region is CASSRYGGSGYNEQFF. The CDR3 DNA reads TGTGCCAGCAGCAGATACGGGGGTAGCGGGTACAATGAGCAGTTCTTC.

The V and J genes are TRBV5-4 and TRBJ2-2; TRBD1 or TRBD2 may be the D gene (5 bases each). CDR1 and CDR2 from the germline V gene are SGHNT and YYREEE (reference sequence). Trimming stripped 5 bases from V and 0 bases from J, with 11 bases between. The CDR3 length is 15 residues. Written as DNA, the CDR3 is TGTGCCAGCAGTTCCAGGGACGCGAACACCGGGGAGCTGTTTTTT. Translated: CASSSRDANTGELFF.

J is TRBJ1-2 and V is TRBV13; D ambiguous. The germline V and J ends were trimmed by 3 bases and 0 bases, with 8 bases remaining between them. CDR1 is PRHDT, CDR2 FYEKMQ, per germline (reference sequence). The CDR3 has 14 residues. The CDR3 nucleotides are TGTGCCAGCAGCTTTGACCGAGCTAACTATGGCTACACCTTC. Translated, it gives CASSFDRANYGYTF.

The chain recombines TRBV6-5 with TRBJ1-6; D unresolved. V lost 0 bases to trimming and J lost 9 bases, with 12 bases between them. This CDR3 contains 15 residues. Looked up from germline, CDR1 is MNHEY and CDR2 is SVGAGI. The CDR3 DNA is TGTGCCAGCAGTTACTCGAGCGGGGAGGCTTCACCCCTCCACTTT. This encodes CASSYSSGEASPLHF.

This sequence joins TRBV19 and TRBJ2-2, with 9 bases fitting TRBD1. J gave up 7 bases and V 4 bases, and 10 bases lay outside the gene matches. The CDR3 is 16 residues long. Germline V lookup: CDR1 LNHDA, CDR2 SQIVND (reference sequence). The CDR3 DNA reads TGTGCCAGTAGTAAAACCCGGACAGGGGAGGGCGGGGAGCTGTTTTTT. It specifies CASSKTRTGEGGELFF. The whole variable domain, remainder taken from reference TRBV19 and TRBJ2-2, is DGGITQSPKYLFRKEGQNVTLSCEQNLNHDAMYWYRQDPGQGLRLIYYSQIVNDFQKGDIAEGYSVSREKKESFPLTVTSAQKNPTAFYLCASSKTRTGEGGELFFGEGSRLTVL.

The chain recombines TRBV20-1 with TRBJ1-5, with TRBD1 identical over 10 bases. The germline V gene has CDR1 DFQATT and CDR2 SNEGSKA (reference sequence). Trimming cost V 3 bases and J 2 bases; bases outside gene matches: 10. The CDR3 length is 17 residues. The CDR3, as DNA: TGCAGTGCTAGTACCGGACAGGGGGTCGTTGGCAATCAGCCCCAGCATTTT. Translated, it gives CSASTGQGVVGNQPQHF.

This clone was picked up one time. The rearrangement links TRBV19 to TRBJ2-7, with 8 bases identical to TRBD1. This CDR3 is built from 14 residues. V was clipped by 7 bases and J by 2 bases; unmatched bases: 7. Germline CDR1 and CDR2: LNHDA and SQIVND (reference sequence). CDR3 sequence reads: CASNPWDRTYEQYF. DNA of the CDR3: TGTGCCAGTAACCCGTGGGACAGGACCTACGAGCAGTACTTC.

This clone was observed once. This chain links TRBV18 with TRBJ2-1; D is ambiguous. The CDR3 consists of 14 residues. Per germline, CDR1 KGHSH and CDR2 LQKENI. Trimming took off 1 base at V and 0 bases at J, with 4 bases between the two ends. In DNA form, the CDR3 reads TGTGCCAGCTCACCACAGGGCTCCTACAATGAGCAGTTCTTC. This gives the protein CASSPQGSYNEQFF.

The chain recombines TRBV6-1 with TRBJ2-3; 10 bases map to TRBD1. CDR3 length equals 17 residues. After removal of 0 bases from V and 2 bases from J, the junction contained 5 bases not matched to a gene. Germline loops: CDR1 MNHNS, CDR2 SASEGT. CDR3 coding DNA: TGTGCCAGCAGTGAAGCGGCCGGGACAGGGGTCACAGATACGCAGTATTTT. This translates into CASSEAAGTGVTDTQYF.

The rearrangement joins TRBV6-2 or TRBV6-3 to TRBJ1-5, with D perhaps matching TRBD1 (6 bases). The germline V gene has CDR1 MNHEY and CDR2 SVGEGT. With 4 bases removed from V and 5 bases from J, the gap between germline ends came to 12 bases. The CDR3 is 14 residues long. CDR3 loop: CASSFQDSYQPQHF. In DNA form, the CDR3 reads TGTGCCAGCAGTTTTCAGGACAGCTATCAGCCCCAGCATTTT.

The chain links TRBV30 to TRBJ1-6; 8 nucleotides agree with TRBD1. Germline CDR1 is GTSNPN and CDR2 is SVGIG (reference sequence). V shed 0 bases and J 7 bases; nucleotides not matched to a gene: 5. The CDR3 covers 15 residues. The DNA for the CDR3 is TGTGCCTGGAGTGTCGGACAGGGTTTGAATTCACCCCTCCACTTT. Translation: CAWSVGQGLNSPLHF.

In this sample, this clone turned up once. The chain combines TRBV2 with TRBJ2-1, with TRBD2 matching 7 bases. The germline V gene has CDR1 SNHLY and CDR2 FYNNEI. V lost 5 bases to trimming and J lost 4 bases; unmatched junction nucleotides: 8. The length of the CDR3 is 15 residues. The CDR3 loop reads CASSPPSGDYNEQFF. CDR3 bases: TGTGCCAGCAGTCCCCCTAGCGGAGATTACAATGAGCAGTTCTTC.

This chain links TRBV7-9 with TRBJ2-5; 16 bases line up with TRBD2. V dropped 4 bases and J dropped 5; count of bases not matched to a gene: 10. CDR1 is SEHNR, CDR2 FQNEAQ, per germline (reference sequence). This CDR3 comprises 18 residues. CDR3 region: CASSWAGTSGRAGETQYF. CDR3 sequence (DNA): TGTGCCAGCAGCTGGGCCGGGACTAGCGGGAGGGCCGGGGAGACCCAGTACTTC.

CDR3 in amino acids: CASSLAVSGAYNEQFF. DNA of the CDR3: TGCGCCAGCAGCTTGGCCGTGAGCGGGGCTTACAATGAGCAGTTCTTC. V and J are TRBV5-1 and TRBJ2-1, with 7 bases identical to TRBD2. The CDR3 has 16 residues. Germline loops: CDR1 SGHRS, CDR2 YFSETQ. The ends lost 0 bases at V and 4 bases at J; junction bases unmatched: 7.

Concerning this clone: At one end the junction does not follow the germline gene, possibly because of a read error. For the CDR3, the DNA is TGTGCTAGCAGCCCTGTGACAGGGTCGGGGGAGCTGTTTTTT. It translates to CASSPVTGSGELFF. The rearrangement uses TRBV7-7 and TRBJ2-2; 7 nucleotides agree with TRBD1. Looked up from germline, CDR1 is SSHAT and CDR2 is FNYEAQ (reference sequence). CDR3 size: 14 residues. Full variable domain (missing parts from reference TRBV7-7 and TRBJ2-2): GAGVSQSPRYKVTKRGQDVTLRCDPISSHATLYWYQQALGQGPEFLTYFNYEAQPDKSGLPSDRFSAERPEGSISTLTIQRTEQRDSAMYRCASSPVTGSGELFFGEGSRLTVL.

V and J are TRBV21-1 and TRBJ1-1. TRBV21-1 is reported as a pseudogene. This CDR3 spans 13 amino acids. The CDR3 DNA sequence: TGTGCCAGCAGCCCCCCTCCCGGCACTGAAGCTTTCTTT. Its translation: CASSPPPGTEAFF.

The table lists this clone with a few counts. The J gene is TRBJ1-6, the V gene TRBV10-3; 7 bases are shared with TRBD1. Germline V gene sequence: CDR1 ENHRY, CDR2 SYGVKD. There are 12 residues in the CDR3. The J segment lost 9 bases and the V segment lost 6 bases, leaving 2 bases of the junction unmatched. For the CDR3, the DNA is TGTGCCATCAGGACAGGGAGTTCACCCCTCCACTTT. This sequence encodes CAIRTGSSPLHF.